The rows below give T cell receptor beta chains drawn from one sample of a study of PD-L1 blockade in urothelial cancer. Sequencing was performed with immunoSEQ multiplex PCR; in TCRdb, only in-frame clones are kept and a portion is missing. The sample yields about 47,000 clones, more than 75% seen once. The sequenced sample was PBMCs, obtained around atezolizumab (anti-PD-L1) treatment. All receptors derive from a man in his fifties with urothelial cancer. The CDR3 runs from the conserved cysteine through the conserved F or W. The D gene is left open where the match is weak. The size entry is marked missing in some rows and otherwise reads once, few, many or a size class.

d_gene,j_gene,v_gene,len,abundance,CDR3aa,CDR3nt
.,TRBJ2-3,TRBV9,17,.,CASSAIGRGAGTDTQYF,TGTGCCAGCAGCGCCATAGGTCGGGGGGCGGGTACAGATACGCAGTATTTT
.,TRBJ1-5,TRBV7-2,15,.,CASSLNWRLNQPQHF,TGTGCCAGCAGCTTAAATTGGAGACTCAATCAGCCCCAGCATTTT
TRBD1,TRBJ1-2,TRBV5-4,15,.,CASSLGQNTNYGYTF,TGTGCCAGCAGCCTGGGACAGAATACTAACTATGGCTACACCTTC
.,TRBJ2-1,TRBV30,12,.,CAWRGLITEQFF,TGTGCCTGGAGGGGACTGATAACTGAGCAGTTCTTC
.,TRBJ1-2,TRBV6-5,14,once,CASSSTTGLGSYTF,TGTGCCAGCAGTTCTACCACAGGGTTGGGGAGCTACACCTTC
.,TRBJ2-6,TRBV19,14,.,CASTDISGANVLTF,TGTGCCAGTACAGACATCTCTGGGGCCAACGTCCTGACTTTC
.,TRBJ2-7,TRBV19,12,.,CASRGDTYEQYF,TGTGCCAGTAGGGGAGACACCTACGAGCAGTACTTC
.,TRBJ2-5,TRBV5-1,12,.,CASSEQTATQYF,TGCGCCAGCAGCGAACAGACCGCGACCCAGTACTTC
TRBD2,TRBJ2-1,TRBV19,17,.,CATLKPGLAGGNNEQFF,TGTGCCACGCTAAAACCGGGACTAGCGGGAGGGAATAATGAGCAGTTCTTC
.,TRBJ2-7,TRBV30,13,.,CAWSHSVTGEQYF,TGTGCCTGGAGTCATAGCGTTACTGGCGAGCAGTACTTC
.,TRBJ1-6,TRBV7-8,14,few,CASSPGLQNSPLHF,TGTGCCAGCAGCCCCGGACTCCAAAATTCACCCCTCCACTTT
.,TRBJ1-4,TRBV25-1,16,.,CASSGQFDTTNEKLFF,TGTGCCAGCAGTGGACAGTTCGACACAACTAATGAAAAACTGTTTTTT
.,TRBJ1-1,TRBV29-1,12,.,CSGRDTDTEAFF,TGCAGCGGCCGGGACACAGACACTGAAGCTTTCTTT
.,TRBJ2-3,TRBV7-2,12,.,CASRPTSDTQYF,TGTGCCAGCAGACCCACTTCAGATACGCAGTATTTT
.,TRBJ1-1,TRBV19,12,.,CASSSVNTEAFF,TGTGCCAGTAGTTCGGTGAACACTGAAGCTTTCTTT
.,TRBJ1-5,TRBV7-2,14,.,CASSPGQGSQPQHF,TGTGCCAGCAGCCCGGGCCAGGGGAGTCAGCCCCAGCATTTT
.,TRBJ1-1,TRBV7-2,13,.,CASSLQENTEAFF,TGTGCCAGCAGCTTACAGGAGAACACTGAAGCTTTCTTT
TRBD2,TRBJ2-3,TRBV2,15,.,CASSLLAGEVDTQYF,TGTGCCAGCAGTCTACTAGCGGGGGAGGTAGATACGCAGTATTTT
.,TRBJ1-5,TRBV28,14,.,CASTQGQGMQPQHF,TGTGCCAGCACTCAAGGGCAGGGGATGCAGCCCCAGCATTTT
TRBD2,TRBJ2-5,TRBV5-1,15,.,CASSSMVGGEETQYF,TGCGCCAGCAGCTCGATGGTGGGGGGGGAAGAGACCCAGTACTTC
TRBD2,TRBJ2-5,TRBV10-1,13,.,CASSEGLAETQYF,TGCGCCAGCAGTGAGGGACTAGCAGAGACCCAGTACTTC
.,TRBJ1-1,TRBV15,15,.,CATSRDVTMNTEAFF,TGTGCCACCAGCAGAGATGTGACAATGAACACTGAAGCTTTCTTT
.,TRBJ2-5,TRBV7-3,14,.,CASSLAGAGETQYF,TGTGCCAGCAGCTTAGCAGGGGCAGGGGAGACCCAGTACTTC
TRBD1,TRBJ1-2,TRBV9,16,few,CASSGGGGRGKYGYTF,TGTGCCAGCAGCGGAGGGGGCGGCAGGGGCAAGTATGGCTACACCTTC
.,TRBJ2-3,TRBV5-6,13,.,CASSLAQSDTQYF,TGTGCCAGCAGCTTGGCTCAGTCAGATACGCAGTATTTT
.,TRBJ1-4,TRBV19,16,.,CASSIGPARSNEKLFF,TGTGCCAGTAGTATAGGCCCAGCGCGGTCTAATGAAAAACTGTTTTTT
TRBD1,TRBJ2-2,TRBV29-1,14,.,CSARDRPFKGELFF,TGCAGCGCCCGGGACAGGCCCTTCAAAGGGGAGCTGTTTTTT
.,TRBJ2-5,TRBV19,14,once,CASSLQTEQETQYF,TGTGCCAGTTCCCTTCAAACAGAACAAGAGACCCAGTACTTC
.,TRBJ1-4,TRBV10-1,15,.,CASGSGDATNEKLFF,TGCGCCAGCGGGTCCGGAGACGCAACTAATGAAAAACTGTTTTTT
TRBD1,TRBJ1-1,TRBV18,15,.,CASSRTGGENTEAFF,TGTGCCAGCTCACGGACAGGGGGGGAGAACACTGAAGCTTTCTTT
TRBD1,TRBJ1-2,TRBV29-1,11,.,CSVKGANGYTF,TGCAGCGTTAAGGGGGCGAATGGCTACACCTTC
TRBD2,TRBJ2-1,TRBV4-2,17,.,CASSQARTSGDYNEQFF,TGTGCCAGCAGCCAGGCCCGGACTAGCGGCGACTACAATGAGCAGTTCTTC
TRBD1,TRBJ2-5,TRBV9,14,.,CASTRTGGKETQYF,TGTGCCAGCACCAGGACAGGGGGAAAAGAGACCCAGTACTTC
TRBD1,TRBJ2-6,TRBV5-5,18,.,CASSQRTGKGSGANVLTF,TGTGCCAGCAGCCAAAGGACAGGGAAGGGGTCTGGGGCCAACGTCCTGACTTTC
.,TRBJ1-5,TRBV18,16,.,CASSLTQGVGNQPQHF,TGTGCCAGCTCACTAACACAGGGAGTAGGGAATCAGCCCCAGCATTTT
TRBD2,TRBJ2-2,TRBV5-6,16,.,CASERRLAGYTGELFF,TGTGCCAGCGAACGGAGATTAGCGGGTTACACCGGGGAGCTGTTTTTT
.,TRBJ2-5,TRBV9,13,once,CASSGHTGETQYF,TGTGCCAGCAGCGGCCACACGGGAGAGACCCAGTACTTC
TRBD1,TRBJ1-2,TRBV10-3,15,few,CAISDRTGPRGGYTF,TGTGCCATCAGTGACAGGACAGGCCCTAGGGGTGGCTACACCTTC
.,TRBJ2-2,TRBV18,16,.,CASSPLTGMNTGELFF,TGTGCCAGCTCACCACTAACAGGGATGAACACCGGGGAGCTGTTTTTT
.,TRBJ1-1,TRBV28,12,.,CASSLRVTEAFF,TGTGCCAGCAGTTTAAGAGTGACTGAAGCTTTCTTT
.,TRBJ1-2,TRBV5-1,13,.,CASSLVGNYGYTF,TGCGCCAGCAGCTTGGTTGGCAACTATGGCTACACCTTC
TRBD1,TRBJ1-6,TRBV5-4,16,.,CASRNDRGEKNSPLHF,TGTGCCAGCAGAAATGACAGGGGCGAGAAGAATTCACCCCTCCACTTT
TRBD2,TRBJ2-3,TRBV12-5,14,.,CASGFAGGRDTQYF,TGTGCTAGTGGTTTTGCGGGGGGGCGGGATACGCAGTATTTT
TRBD1,TRBJ2-3,TRBV11-2,15,.,CASSSDRDSTDTQYF,TGTGCCAGCAGTTCGGACAGGGATAGCACAGATACGCAGTATTTT
.,TRBJ1-1,TRBV7-8,15,.,CASSLGAGSNTEAFF,TGTGCCAGCAGCTTAGGTGCAGGATCGAACACTGAAGCTTTCTTT
.,TRBJ2-1,TRBV6-1,14,.,CASSGRGGYNEQFF,TGTGCCAGCAGTGGGAGGGGAGGCTACAATGAGCAGTTCTTC